These T cell receptor beta chains were read from a single sample in a study of shared clonotypes between healthy human individuals. The protocol was immunoSEQ multiplex PCR, while the TCRdb copy is restricted to in-frame clones and leaves out a portion. This table holds millions of clones, approximately 95% found once. The specimen was naive CD4+ T cells sorted from blood. The receptors stem from a man younger than 30 in good health. The CDR3 runs from the conserved cysteine through the conserved F or W. The order of the fields is J gene, clone size, V gene, D gene, CDR3 protein, CDR3 DNA. The D gene is left open where the match is weak. Rows may omit the clone size; those that give it use once, few, many or a size class.

J: TRBJ1-5; size: -; V: TRBV2; D: -; CDR3: CASSTRGVNQPQHF; DNA: TGTGCCAGCAGTACCCGGGGAGTCAATCAGCCCCAGCATTTT
J: TRBJ2-1; size: -; V: TRBV20-1; D: -; CDR3: CSATASTEQFF; DNA: TGCAGTGCTACGGCTTCCACTGAGCAGTTCTTC
J: TRBJ1-5; size: -; V: TRBV6-4; D: -; CDR3: CASSRPRGQLNQPQHF; DNA: TGTGCCAGCAGCCGCCCAAGGGGCCAGCTCAATCAGCCCCAGCATTTT
J: TRBJ2-7; size: -; V: TRBV5-1; D: TRBD2; CDR3: CASSLELAGPNEQYF; DNA: TGCGCCAGCAGCTTGGAACTAGCGGGGCCAAACGAGCAGTACTTC
J: TRBJ1-1; size: -; V: TRBV2; D: -; CDR3: CASILTENLGTEAFF; DNA: TGTGCCAGCATATTGACCGAGAACCTTGGCACTGAAGCTTTCTTT
J: TRBJ1-1; size: -; V: TRBV12-5; D: TRBD1; CDR3: CASGPGTGRPFF; DNA: TGTGCTAGTGGTCCCGGGACAGGGAGACCTTTCTTT
J: TRBJ2-5; size: -; V: TRBV7-8; D: TRBD1; CDR3: CASSLPVQGVGTQYF; DNA: TGTGCCAGCAGCTTACCCGTGCAGGGGGTTGGGACCCAGTACTTC
J: TRBJ1-1; size: -; V: TRBV7-9; D: -; CDR3: CASSLDSTGGNTEAFF; DNA: TGTGCCAGCAGCTTAGACTCTACGGGGGGCAACACTGAAGCTTTCTTT
J: TRBJ2-1; size: -; V: TRBV5-1; D: -; CDR3: CASSFGRSSYNEQFF; DNA: TGCGCCAGCAGCTTCGGACGGAGCTCCTACAATGAGCAGTTCTTC
J: TRBJ1-4; size: -; V: TRBV7-3; D: -; CDR3: CASSLALLGEKLFF; DNA: TGTGCCAGCAGCTTGGCATTGCTTGGAGAAAAACTGTTTTTT
J: TRBJ1-4; size: -; V: TRBV4-1; D: -; CDR3: CASSQASRQLATNEKLFF; DNA: TGCGCCAGCAGCCAAGCGTCGCGACAGCTAGCAACTAATGAAAAACTGTTTTTT
J: TRBJ1-6; size: -; V: TRBV11-1; D: -; CDR3: CASSKNSPLHF; DNA: TGTGCCAGCAGCAAAAATTCACCCCTCCACTTT
J: TRBJ1-1; size: -; V: TRBV29-1; D: -; CDR3: CSVETDWGDTEAFF; DNA: TGCAGCGTTGAGACCGATTGGGGAGACACTGAAGCTTTCTTT
J: TRBJ1-6; size: -; V: TRBV2; D: -; CDR3: CASGGSYNSPLHF; DNA: TGTGCCTCCGGTGGCTCCTATAATTCACCCCTCCACTTT
J: TRBJ1-2; size: once; V: TRBV5-4; D: TRBD1; CDR3: CASSPRGAEGYTF; DNA: TGTGCCAGCAGTCCCAGGGGGGCGGAGGGCTACACCTTC
J: TRBJ1-1; size: -; V: TRBV29-1; D: -; CDR3: CSVPKEAGWDTEAFF; DNA: TGCAGCGTTCCCAAAGAGGCAGGGTGGGACACTGAAGCTTTCTTT
J: TRBJ2-7; size: -; V: TRBV6-1; D: TRBD1; CDR3: CASSRTGTGGAEQYF; DNA: TGTGCCAGCAGCCGCACCGGGACAGGGGGAGCCGAGCAGTACTTC
J: TRBJ2-7; size: -; V: TRBV6-5; D: -; CDR3: CASSYSVGSYEQYF; DNA: TGTGCCAGCAGTTACAGCGTCGGCTCCTACGAGCAGTACTTC
J: TRBJ2-6; size: -; V: TRBV4-3; D: -; CDR3: CASSQDALRVVAGANVLTF; DNA: TGCGCCAGCAGCCAAGATGCCCTTCGTGTCGTTGCCGGGGCCAACGTCCTGACTTTC
J: TRBJ1-1; size: -; V: TRBV2; D: TRBD1; CDR3: CASSETPGTGPEAFF; DNA: TGTGCCAGCAGTGAAACGCCGGGGACAGGGCCTGAAGCTTTCTTT
J: TRBJ1-6; size: -; V: TRBV11-2; D: -; CDR3: CASSLDPGGNSPLHF; DNA: TGTGCCAGCAGCTTAGACCCCGGGGGTAATTCACCCCTCCACTTT
J: TRBJ2-5; size: -; V: TRBV4-3; D: TRBD2; CDR3: CASNQREGYQETQYF; DNA: TGCGCCAGCAACCAGCGGGAGGGGTACCAAGAGACCCAGTACTTC
J: TRBJ1-1; size: -; V: TRBV10-3; D: TRBD1; CDR3: CAISESGQGNTEAFF; DNA: TGTGCCATCAGTGAGTCGGGACAGGGAAACACTGAAGCTTTCTTT
J: TRBJ1-1; size: -; V: TRBV5-1; D: -; CDR3: CASSLLRRDTEAFF; DNA: TGCGCCAGCAGCTTGCTTAGGAGGGACACTGAAGCTTTCTTT
J: TRBJ2-1; size: -; V: TRBV11-2; D: -; CDR3: CASSLTRGGSEQFF; DNA: TGTGCCAGCAGCTTAACCAGGGGTGGTAGTGAGCAGTTCTTC
J: TRBJ2-4; size: -; V: TRBV2; D: TRBD2; CDR3: CASGGEAKNIQYF; DNA: TGTGCCAGCGGGGGGGAAGCCAAAAACATTCAGTACTTC
J: TRBJ1-2; size: -; V: TRBV5-4; D: TRBD1; CDR3: CASRPPGQVYGYTF; DNA: TGTGCCAGCAGACCTCCGGGACAGGTCTATGGCTACACCTTC
J: TRBJ1-4; size: -; V: TRBV11-3; D: -; CDR3: CASSLGLGEKLFF; DNA: TGTGCCAGCAGCTTAGGACTTGGTGAAAAACTGTTTTTT
J: TRBJ2-7; size: -; V: TRBV18; D: -; CDR3: CASSPVGYPYEQYF; DNA: TGTGCCAGCTCACCCGTGGGGTACCCCTACGAGCAGTACTTC
J: TRBJ2-7; size: -; V: TRBV5-1; D: TRBD2; CDR3: CASSPRTHRGGEQYF; DNA: TGCGCCAGCAGCCCCCGAACACACCGCGGGGGCGAGCAGTACTTC
J: TRBJ1-2; size: -; V: TRBV7-2; D: -; CDR3: CASSLAGLVYGYTF; DNA: TGTGCCAGCAGCTTGGCGGGGCTGGTCTATGGCTACACCTTC
J: TRBJ2-7; size: -; V: TRBV30; D: TRBD1; CDR3: CAWQQGYEQYF; DNA: TGTGCCTGGCAACAGGGGTACGAGCAGTACTTC
J: TRBJ1-2; size: -; V: TRBV30; D: TRBD1; CDR3: CAWSPGQGNTF; DNA: TGTGCCTGGAGTCCAGGACAGGGGAACACCTTC
J: TRBJ2-1; size: -; V: TRBV2; D: TRBD2; CDR3: CASSRGLAGGRGEQFF; DNA: TGTGCCAGCAGCCGCGGACTAGCGGGGGGGCGGGGTGAGCAGTTCTTC
J: TRBJ2-7; size: -; V: TRBV4-1; D: TRBD1; CDR3: CASSQSPGQGIYEQYF; DNA: TGCGCCAGCAGCCAATCTCCGGGACAGGGGATCTACGAGCAGTACTTC
J: TRBJ2-7; size: -; V: TRBV11-2; D: -; CDR3: CASSLGRRTYEQYF; DNA: TGTGCCAGCAGCTTAGGTCGCAGAACCTACGAGCAGTACTTC
J: TRBJ1-1; size: -; V: TRBV30; D: -; CDR3: CAWSDSTEAFF; DNA: TGTGCCTGGAGTGATAGCACTGAAGCTTTCTTT
J: TRBJ2-3; size: -; V: TRBV30; D: TRBD2; CDR3: CAWSAGTSFSDTQYF; DNA: TGTGCCTGGAGTGCCGGGACTAGTTTCTCAGATACGCAGTATTTT
J: TRBJ2-7; size: -; V: TRBV28; D: TRBD1; CDR3: CASSSPRQGIREQYF; DNA: TGTGCCAGCAGTTCGCCGCGACAGGGCATTCGGGAGCAGTACTTC
J: TRBJ1-2; size: -; V: TRBV19; D: -; CDR3: CASIDWGDDYGYTF; DNA: TGTGCCAGTATAGATTGGGGTGATGACTATGGCTACACCTTC
J: TRBJ1-3; size: -; V: TRBV28; D: -; CDR3: CASSSGHPGNTIYF; DNA: TGTGCCAGCAGCTCCGGACATCCTGGAAACACCATATATTTT
J: TRBJ2-3; size: -; V: TRBV19; D: TRBD2; CDR3: CASSIENSGRATDTQYF; DNA: TGTGCCAGTAGTATAGAGAATAGCGGGAGGGCCACAGATACGCAGTATTTT
J: TRBJ1-5; size: few; V: TRBV6-1; D: -; CDR3: CASSEGGNQPQHF; DNA: TGTGCCAGCAGTGAAGGGGGCAATCAGCCCCAGCATTTT
J: TRBJ2-3; size: -; V: TRBV11-3; D: -; CDR3: CASSSRTDTQYF; DNA: TGTGCCAGCAGCTCCCGCACAGATACGCAGTATTTT
J: TRBJ1-5; size: -; V: TRBV7-2; D: -; CDR3: CASSFYNSNQPQHF; DNA: TGTGCCAGCAGCTTTTATAATAGCAATCAGCCCCAGCATTTT
J: TRBJ2-1; size: -; V: TRBV11-2; D: -; CDR3: CASSLGTVEEFF; DNA: TGTGCCAGCAGCTTAGGTACGGTGGAGGAGTTCTTC
J: TRBJ2-3; size: -; V: TRBV6-6; D: -; CDR3: CASSRKPEASTDTQYF; DNA: TGTGCCAGCAGCAGAAAGCCAGAGGCTAGCACAGATACGCAGTATTTT
J: TRBJ1-4; size: -; V: TRBV6-5; D: TRBD1; CDR3: CASSTTGGVEKLFF; DNA: TGTGCCAGCAGTACGACAGGGGGTGTTGAAAAACTGTTTTTT
J: TRBJ1-2; size: -; V: TRBV5-1; D: -; CDR3: CASSLDPTGIYGYTF; DNA: TGCGCCAGCAGCTTAGACCCGACAGGCATCTATGGCTACACCTTC
J: TRBJ1-4; size: -; V: TRBV28; D: -; CDR3: CASSFRGPAEKLFF; DNA: TGTGCCAGCAGTTTCAGGGGCCCGGCGGAAAAACTGTTTTTT
J: TRBJ1-1; size: -; V: TRBV18; D: -; CDR3: CASFRYLNTEAFF; DNA: TGTGCCAGTTTCCGATACTTGAACACTGAAGCTTTCTTT
J: TRBJ1-5; size: -; V: TRBV28; D: -; CDR3: CASITGQGSNQPQHF; DNA: TGTGCCAGCATCACAGGGCAGGGCAGCAATCAGCCCCAGCATTTT
J: TRBJ1-6; size: few; V: TRBV19; D: TRBD1; CDR3: CASTPTGGDNSPLHF; DNA: TGTGCCAGTACTCCGACAGGGGGAGATAATTCACCCCTCCACTTT
J: TRBJ2-7; size: once; V: TRBV27; D: TRBD1; CDR3: CASRTQQGALYEQYF; DNA: TGTGCCAGCAGAACTCAACAGGGGGCTCTATACGAGCAGTACTTC